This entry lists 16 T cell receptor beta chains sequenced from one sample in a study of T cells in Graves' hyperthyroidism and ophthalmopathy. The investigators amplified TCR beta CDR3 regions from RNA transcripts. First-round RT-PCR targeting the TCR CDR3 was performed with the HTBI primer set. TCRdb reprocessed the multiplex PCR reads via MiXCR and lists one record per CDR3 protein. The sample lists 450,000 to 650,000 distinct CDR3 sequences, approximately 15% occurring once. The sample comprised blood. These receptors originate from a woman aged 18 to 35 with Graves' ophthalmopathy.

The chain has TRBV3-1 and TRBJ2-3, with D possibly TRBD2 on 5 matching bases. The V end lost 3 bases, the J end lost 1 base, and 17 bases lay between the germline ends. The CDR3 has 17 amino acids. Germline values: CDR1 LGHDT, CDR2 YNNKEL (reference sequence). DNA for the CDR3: TGTGCCAGCAGCCACCGAGCGGACTTCATCGGCACAGATACGCAGTATTTT. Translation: CASSHRADFIGTDTQYF.

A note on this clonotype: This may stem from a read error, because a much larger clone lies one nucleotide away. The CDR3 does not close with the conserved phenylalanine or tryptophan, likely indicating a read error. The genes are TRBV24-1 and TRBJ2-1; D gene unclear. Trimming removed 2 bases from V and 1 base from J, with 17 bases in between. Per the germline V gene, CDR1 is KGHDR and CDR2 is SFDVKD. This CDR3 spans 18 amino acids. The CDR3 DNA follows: TGTGCCACCAGTGATTCGATCTTAGCAGCTCGTTCCTACAATGAGCAGTTCCTC. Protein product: CATSDSILAARSYNEQFL.

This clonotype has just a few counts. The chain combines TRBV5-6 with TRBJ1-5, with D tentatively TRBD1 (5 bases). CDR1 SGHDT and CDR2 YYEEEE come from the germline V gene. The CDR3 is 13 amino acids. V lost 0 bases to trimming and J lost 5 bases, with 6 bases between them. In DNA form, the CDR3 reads TGTGCCAGCAGCTTGGGACAGTATCAGCCCCAGCATTTT. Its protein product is CASSLGQYQPQHF.

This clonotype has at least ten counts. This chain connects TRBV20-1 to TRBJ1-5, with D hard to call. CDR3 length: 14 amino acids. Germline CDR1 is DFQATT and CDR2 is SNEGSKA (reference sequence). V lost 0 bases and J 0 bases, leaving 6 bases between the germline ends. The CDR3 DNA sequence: TGCAGTGCTAGAGACGATTATAGCAATCAGCCCCAGCATTTT. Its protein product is CSARDDYSNQPQHF.

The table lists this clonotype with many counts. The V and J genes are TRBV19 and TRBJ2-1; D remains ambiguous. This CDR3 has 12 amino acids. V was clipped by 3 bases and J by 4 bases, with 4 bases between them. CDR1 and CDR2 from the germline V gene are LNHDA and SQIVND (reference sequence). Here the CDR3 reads CASSMVYNEQFF. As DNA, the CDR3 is TGTGCCAGTAGTATGGTTTACAATGAGCAGTTCTTC. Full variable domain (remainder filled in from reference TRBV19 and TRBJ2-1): DGGITQSPKYLFRKEGQNVTLSCEQNLNHDAMYWYRQDPGQGLRLIYYSQIVNDFQKGDIAEGYSVSREKKESFPLTVTSAQKNPTAFYLCASSMVYNEQFFGPGTRLTVL.

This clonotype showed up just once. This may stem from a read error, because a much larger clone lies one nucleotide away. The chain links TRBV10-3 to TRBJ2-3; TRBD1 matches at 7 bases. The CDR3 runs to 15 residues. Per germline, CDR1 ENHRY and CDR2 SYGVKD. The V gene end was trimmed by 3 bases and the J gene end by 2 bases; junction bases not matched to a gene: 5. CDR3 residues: CAISDLDRATDTQYF. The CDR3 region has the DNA TGTGCCATCAGTGACCTCGACAGGGCCACAGATACGCAGTATTTT.

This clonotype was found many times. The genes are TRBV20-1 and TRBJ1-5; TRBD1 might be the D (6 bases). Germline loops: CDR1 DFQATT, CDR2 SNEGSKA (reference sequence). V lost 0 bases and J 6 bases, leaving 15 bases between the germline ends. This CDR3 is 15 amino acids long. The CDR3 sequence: CSARDGGGAGQPQHF. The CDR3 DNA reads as TGCAGTGCTAGAGATGGGGGGGGGGCTGGTCAGCCCCAGCATTTT.

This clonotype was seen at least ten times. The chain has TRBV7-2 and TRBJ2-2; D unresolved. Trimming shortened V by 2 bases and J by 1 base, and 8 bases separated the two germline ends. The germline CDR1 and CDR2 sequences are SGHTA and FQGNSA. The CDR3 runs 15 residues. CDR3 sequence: CASSLMGMNTGELFF. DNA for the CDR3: TGTGCCAGCAGCTTAATGGGGATGAACACCGGGGAGCTGTTTTTT.

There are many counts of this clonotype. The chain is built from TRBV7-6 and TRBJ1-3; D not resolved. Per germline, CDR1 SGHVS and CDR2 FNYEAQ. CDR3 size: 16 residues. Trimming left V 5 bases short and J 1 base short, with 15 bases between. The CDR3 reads CASSLGLPGSGNTIYF. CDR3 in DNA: TGTGCCAGCAGCCTTGGGCTACCCGGATCTGGAAACACCATATATTTT.

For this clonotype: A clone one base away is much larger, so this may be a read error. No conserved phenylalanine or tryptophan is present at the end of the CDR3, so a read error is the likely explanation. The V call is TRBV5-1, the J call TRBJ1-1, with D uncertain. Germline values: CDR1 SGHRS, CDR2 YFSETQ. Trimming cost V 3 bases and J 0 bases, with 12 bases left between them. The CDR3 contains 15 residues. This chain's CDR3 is CASSWTPFLNTEAFS. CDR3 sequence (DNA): TGCGCCAGCAGCTGGACGCCTTTTTTGAACACTGAAGCTTTCTCT.

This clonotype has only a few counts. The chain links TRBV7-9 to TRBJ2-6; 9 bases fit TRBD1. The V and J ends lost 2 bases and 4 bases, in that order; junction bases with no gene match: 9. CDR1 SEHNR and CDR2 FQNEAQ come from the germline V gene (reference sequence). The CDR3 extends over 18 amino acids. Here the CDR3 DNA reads TGTGCCAGCAGCTTATTATGGGACAGGGTCTCCGGGGCCAACGTCCTGACTTTC. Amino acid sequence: CASSLLWDRVSGANVLTF.

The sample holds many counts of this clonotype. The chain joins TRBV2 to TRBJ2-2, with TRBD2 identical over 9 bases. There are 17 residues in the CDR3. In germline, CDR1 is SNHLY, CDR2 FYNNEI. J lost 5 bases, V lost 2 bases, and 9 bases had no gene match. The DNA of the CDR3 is TGTGCCAGCAGTGAACTGTGGGGAGCGGGAGGAACCGGGGAGCTGTTTTTT. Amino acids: CASSELWGAGGTGELFF.

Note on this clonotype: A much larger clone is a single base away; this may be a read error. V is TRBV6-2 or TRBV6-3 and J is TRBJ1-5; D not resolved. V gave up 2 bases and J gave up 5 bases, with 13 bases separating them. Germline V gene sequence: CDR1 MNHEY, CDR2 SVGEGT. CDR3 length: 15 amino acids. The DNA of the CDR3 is TGTGCCAGCAGTTACCCGCGCCGCGGGGATCAGCCCCAGCATTTT. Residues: CASSYPRRGDQPQHF.

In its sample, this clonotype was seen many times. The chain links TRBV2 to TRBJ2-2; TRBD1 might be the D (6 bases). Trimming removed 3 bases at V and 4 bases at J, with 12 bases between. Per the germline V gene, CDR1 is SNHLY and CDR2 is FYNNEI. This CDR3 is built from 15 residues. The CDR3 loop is CASSDRGRSTGELFF. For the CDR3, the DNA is TGTGCCAGCAGTGACAGGGGCCGGAGCACCGGGGAGCTGTTTTTT.

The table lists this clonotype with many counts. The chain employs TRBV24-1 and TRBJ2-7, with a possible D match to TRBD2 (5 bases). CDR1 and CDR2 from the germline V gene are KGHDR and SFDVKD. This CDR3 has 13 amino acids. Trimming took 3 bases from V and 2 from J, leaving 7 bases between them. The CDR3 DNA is TGTGCCACCAGTGATGTCGGGGCCTACGAGCAGTACTTC. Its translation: CATSDVGAYEQYF.

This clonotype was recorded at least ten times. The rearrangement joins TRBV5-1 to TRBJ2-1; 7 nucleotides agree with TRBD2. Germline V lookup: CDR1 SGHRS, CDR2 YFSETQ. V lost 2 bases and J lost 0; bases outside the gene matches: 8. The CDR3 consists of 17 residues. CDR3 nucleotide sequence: TGCGCCAGCAGCTTCCGACCTCGGGACTACTCCTACAATGAGCAGTTCTTC. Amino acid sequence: CASSFRPRDYSYNEQFF.